This TCR beta chain derives from a study of blood T cell repertoires in COVID-19. The CDR3 has 16 amino acids. Trimming at V came to 0 bases and at J to 0 bases, leaving 3 bases not matched to a gene. Germline V gene lookup returns CDR1 LGHDT and CDR2 YNNKEL (reference sequence). Some clones are missing from TCRdb's copy, which holds only in-frame ones; the method was immunoSEQ multiplex PCR. The data contain about 43,000 clones, about 83% of them singletons. The chain carries TRBV3-1 (or the pseudogene TRBV3-2) and TRBJ2-7, with 9 nucleotides matching TRBD2. The source material was peripheral blood. The TCR originated in an elderly woman with acute or convalescent COVID-19. The CDR3 DNA follows: TGTGCCAGCAGCCAAGATCTAGCGGGAAGCTCCTACGAGCAGTACTTC. Translating gives CASSQDLAGSSYEQYF.